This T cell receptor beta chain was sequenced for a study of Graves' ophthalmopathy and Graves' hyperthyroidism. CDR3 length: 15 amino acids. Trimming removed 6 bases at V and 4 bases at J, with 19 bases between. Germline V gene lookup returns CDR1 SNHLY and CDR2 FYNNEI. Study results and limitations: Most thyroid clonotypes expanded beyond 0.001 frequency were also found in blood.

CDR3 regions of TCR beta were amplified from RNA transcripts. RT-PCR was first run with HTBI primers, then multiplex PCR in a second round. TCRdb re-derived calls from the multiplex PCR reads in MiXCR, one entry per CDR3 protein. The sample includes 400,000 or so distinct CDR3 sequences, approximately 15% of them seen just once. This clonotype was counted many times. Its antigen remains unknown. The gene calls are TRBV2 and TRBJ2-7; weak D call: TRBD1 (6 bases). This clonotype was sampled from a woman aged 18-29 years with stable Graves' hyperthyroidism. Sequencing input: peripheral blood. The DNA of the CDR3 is TGTGCCAGCAGCGCGACAGGAGGCAAAGTGTACGAGCAGTACTTC. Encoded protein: CASSATGGKVYEQYF.